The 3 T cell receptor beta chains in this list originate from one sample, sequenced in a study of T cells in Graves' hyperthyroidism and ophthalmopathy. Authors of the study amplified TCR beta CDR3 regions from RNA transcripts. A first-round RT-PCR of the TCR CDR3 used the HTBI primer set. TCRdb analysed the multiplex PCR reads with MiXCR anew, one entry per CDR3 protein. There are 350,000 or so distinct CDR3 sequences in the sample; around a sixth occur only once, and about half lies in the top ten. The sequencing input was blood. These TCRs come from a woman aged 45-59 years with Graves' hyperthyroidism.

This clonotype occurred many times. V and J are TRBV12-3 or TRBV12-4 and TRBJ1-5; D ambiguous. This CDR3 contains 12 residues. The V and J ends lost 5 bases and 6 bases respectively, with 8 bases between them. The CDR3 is CASSHFLQPQHF. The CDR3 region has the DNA TGTGCCAGCAGTCACTTTCTTCAGCCCCAGCATTTT.

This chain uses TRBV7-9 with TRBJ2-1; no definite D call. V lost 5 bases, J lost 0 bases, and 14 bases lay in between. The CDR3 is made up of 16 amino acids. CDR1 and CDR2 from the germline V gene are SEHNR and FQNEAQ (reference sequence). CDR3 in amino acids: CASSTQWGSSYNEQFF. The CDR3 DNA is TGTGCCAGCAGCACCCAGTGGGGTAGCTCCTACAATGAGCAGTTCTTC.

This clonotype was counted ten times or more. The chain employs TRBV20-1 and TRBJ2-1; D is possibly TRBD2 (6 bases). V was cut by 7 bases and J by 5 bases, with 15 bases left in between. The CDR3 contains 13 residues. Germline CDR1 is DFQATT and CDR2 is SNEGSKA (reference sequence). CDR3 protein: CSVFTGGDNEQFF. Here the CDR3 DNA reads TGCAGTGTTTTTACAGGCGGGGACAATGAGCAGTTCTTC.